A selection of T cell receptor beta chains follows, all from one sample in a study of shared clonotypes between healthy human individuals. Profiled with immunoSEQ multiplex PCR; TCRdb holds only in-frame clones, not every one. This repertoire shows approximately 320,000 clones, around 87% found once; its top ten account for 15% to 20%. Sequencing was carried out using memory CD8+ T cells sorted from blood. The receptors stem from a man in his late teens or twenties in good health. CDR3s include the opening cysteine and the closing phenylalanine or tryptophan. A D gene is named only where the DNA matches it firmly. Size values are once, few and many counts, or a class for expanded clones, and some rows have none.

d_call: -
cdr3_length: 12
clone_size: once
j_call: TRBJ2-7
v_call: TRBV7-9
cdr3_nt: TGTGCCAGCAGCTCCAGCTCCTACGAGCAGTACTTC
cdr3_aa: CASSSSSYEQYF

d_call: -
cdr3_length: 14
clone_size: -
j_call: TRBJ2-1
v_call: TRBV6-4
cdr3_nt: TGTGCCAGCAGTGACCCGAGCTCCTACAATGAGCAGTTCTTC
cdr3_aa: CASSDPSSYNEQFF

d_call: -
cdr3_length: 13
clone_size: -
j_call: TRBJ2-7
v_call: TRBV27
cdr3_nt: TGTGCCAGCAGTGAGACCTACTCCTACGAGCAGTACTTC
cdr3_aa: CASSETYSYEQYF

d_call: -
cdr3_length: 11
clone_size: -
j_call: TRBJ2-1
v_call: TRBV20-1
cdr3_nt: TGCAGTGCTAGAGATAGACAGGAGGAGTTCTTC
cdr3_aa: CSARDRQEEFF

d_call: -
cdr3_length: 12
clone_size: -
j_call: TRBJ2-1
v_call: TRBV11-2
cdr3_nt: TGTGCCAGCAAACTGACGGAGGCCGAAGAGTTCTTC
cdr3_aa: CASKLTEAEEFF

d_call: TRBD1
cdr3_length: 15
clone_size: -
j_call: TRBJ2-7
v_call: TRBV16
cdr3_nt: TGTGCCAGCAGCCATCCCCCGGGACAGACCTACGAGCAGTACTTC
cdr3_aa: CASSHPPGQTYEQYF

d_call: -
cdr3_length: 15
clone_size: -
j_call: TRBJ2-5
v_call: TRBV5-1
cdr3_nt: TGCGCCAGCAGCTCGGGGACACCCGTAAGGGAGACCCAGTACTTC
cdr3_aa: CASSSGTPVRETQYF

d_call: TRBD1
cdr3_length: 14
clone_size: -
j_call: TRBJ2-7
v_call: TRBV7-9
cdr3_nt: TGTGCCAGCAGTCCAACAAATGACCCTCGGACAGGGAATTTC
cdr3_aa: CASSPTNDPRTGNF

d_call: TRBD1
cdr3_length: 15
clone_size: -
j_call: TRBJ1-1
v_call: TRBV7-9
cdr3_nt: TGTGCCAGCAGCTTGGGACAGGGGAGTTATACTGAAGCTTTCTTT
cdr3_aa: CASSLGQGSYTEAFF

d_call: -
cdr3_length: 16
clone_size: -
j_call: TRBJ2-4
v_call: TRBV5-3
cdr3_nt: TGTGCCAGAAGCTTGCTACTTCGGGATCCGAAAAACATTCAGTACTTC
cdr3_aa: CARSLLLRDPKNIQYF

d_call: TRBD1
cdr3_length: 13
clone_size: -
j_call: TRBJ2-3
v_call: TRBV27
cdr3_nt: TGTGCCAGCAGTGAGGACAGGGTAGATACGCAGTATTTT
cdr3_aa: CASSEDRVDTQYF

d_call: TRBD1
cdr3_length: 15
clone_size: -
j_call: TRBJ1-5
v_call: TRBV28
cdr3_nt: TGTGCCAGCAGTTTGGGACAGGGGTTTCGACAGCCCCAGCATTTT
cdr3_aa: CASSLGQGFRQPQHF

d_call: -
cdr3_length: 13
clone_size: -
j_call: TRBJ2-1
v_call: TRBV6-5
cdr3_nt: TGTGCCAGCAACGCACCGAACTCCAATGAGCAGTTCTTC
cdr3_aa: CASNAPNSNEQFF

d_call: TRBD1
cdr3_length: 15
clone_size: -
j_call: TRBJ2-1
v_call: TRBV7-9
cdr3_nt: TGTGCCAGCAGCCCGGGACAGGGAGGTCTCAATGAGCAGTTCTTC
cdr3_aa: CASSPGQGGLNEQFF

d_call: -
cdr3_length: 14
clone_size: -
j_call: TRBJ1-1
v_call: TRBV6-1
cdr3_nt: TGTGCCAGCTCCGCCCGGACAATGAACACTGAAGCTTTCTTT
cdr3_aa: CASSARTMNTEAFF

d_call: -
cdr3_length: 12
clone_size: -
j_call: TRBJ2-5
v_call: TRBV11-2
cdr3_nt: TGTGCCAGCAGTCGACATGGGGAGACCCAGTACTTC
cdr3_aa: CASSRHGETQYF

d_call: TRBD2
cdr3_length: 16
clone_size: -
j_call: TRBJ2-1
v_call: TRBV10-2
cdr3_nt: TGCGCCAGCAGTGAACCAGCGGGGAGGCCTTTTAATGAGCAGTTCTTC
cdr3_aa: CASSEPAGRPFNEQFF

d_call: TRBD1
cdr3_length: 14
clone_size: -
j_call: TRBJ1-6
v_call: TRBV5-4
cdr3_nt: TGTGCCAGCTCCCGACAGGGGGCGTATTCACCCCTCCACTTT
cdr3_aa: CASSRQGAYSPLHF

d_call: TRBD1
cdr3_length: 15
clone_size: -
j_call: TRBJ1-6
v_call: TRBV7-6
cdr3_nt: TGTGCCAGCAGCCAGCGGACAGGGATGAATTCACCCCTCCACTTT
cdr3_aa: CASSQRTGMNSPLHF

d_call: -
cdr3_length: 15
clone_size: -
j_call: TRBJ2-5
v_call: TRBV7-9
cdr3_nt: TGTGCCAGCAGCTTAGCGGTAGGGGCCCAAGAGACCCAGTACTTC
cdr3_aa: CASSLAVGAQETQYF

d_call: -
cdr3_length: 13
clone_size: -
j_call: TRBJ2-7
v_call: TRBV27
cdr3_nt: TGTGCCAGCAGTTTAGGCAGGGACTACGAGCAGTACTTC
cdr3_aa: CASSLGRDYEQYF

d_call: -
cdr3_length: 13
clone_size: -
j_call: TRBJ1-2
v_call: TRBV7-9
cdr3_nt: TGTGCCAGCAGCTTCAGGGTAGCAGATGGCTACACCTTC
cdr3_aa: CASSFRVADGYTF

d_call: TRBD1
cdr3_length: 15
clone_size: -
j_call: TRBJ1-1
v_call: TRBV18
cdr3_nt: TGTGCCAGCTCCCCCGGGACAGGGGATAGCGGTGAAGCTTTCTTT
cdr3_aa: CASSPGTGDSGEAFF

d_call: -
cdr3_length: 13
clone_size: -
j_call: TRBJ1-2
v_call: TRBV6-5
cdr3_nt: TGTGCCAGCAGTCCCTGGGCGGGTGAAGGCTACACCTTC
cdr3_aa: CASSPWAGEGYTF

d_call: TRBD1
cdr3_length: 14
clone_size: -
j_call: TRBJ1-1
v_call: TRBV4-3
cdr3_nt: TGCGCCAGCAGCCAAAGTCAGGACAGGACGGAAGCTTTCTTT
cdr3_aa: CASSQSQDRTEAFF

d_call: TRBD2
cdr3_length: 20
clone_size: -
j_call: TRBJ2-3
v_call: TRBV10-3
cdr3_nt: TGTGCCATCAGCCTTGACTTTTGGGGACTAGCGGGGGCCCGCACAGATACGCAGTATTTT
cdr3_aa: CAISLDFWGLAGARTDTQYF

d_call: TRBD1
cdr3_length: 14
clone_size: -
j_call: TRBJ1-1
v_call: TRBV27
cdr3_nt: TGTGCCAGCAGGGACAGGGGGTTCTTCACTGAAGCTTTCTTT
cdr3_aa: CASRDRGFFTEAFF

d_call: -
cdr3_length: 16
clone_size: -
j_call: TRBJ2-7
v_call: TRBV4-3
cdr3_nt: TGCGCCAGCAGCCAAGAGGGGCAGCCCTTCTCCTACGAGCAGTACTTC
cdr3_aa: CASSQEGQPFSYEQYF

d_call: TRBD1
cdr3_length: 15
clone_size: -
j_call: TRBJ1-2
v_call: TRBV29-1
cdr3_nt: TGCAGCGTTGTGGGCGTAGGGGGCGTCAACTATGGCTACACCTTC
cdr3_aa: CSVVGVGGVNYGYTF

d_call: TRBD2
cdr3_length: 13
clone_size: -
j_call: TRBJ2-1
v_call: TRBV10-1
cdr3_nt: TGCGCCAGCAGTGAGACCAGACTAGCGGGGCAGTTCTTC
cdr3_aa: CASSETRLAGQFF

d_call: TRBD2
cdr3_length: 17
clone_size: -
j_call: TRBJ2-2
v_call: TRBV27
cdr3_nt: TGTGCCAGCAGTTTACCCGCGGGGGGGAAGAACACCGGGGAGCTGTTTTTT
cdr3_aa: CASSLPAGGKNTGELFF

d_call: -
cdr3_length: 16
clone_size: -
j_call: TRBJ2-1
v_call: TRBV5-6
cdr3_nt: TGTGCCAGCAGCTTCCGGGGGATCCACTCCTACAATGAGCAGTTCTTC
cdr3_aa: CASSFRGIHSYNEQFF

d_call: -
cdr3_length: 16
clone_size: -
j_call: TRBJ2-7
v_call: TRBV9
cdr3_nt: TGTGCCAGCAGCCCCCGGGACAGCGGGGGCCACTACGAGCAGTACTTC
cdr3_aa: CASSPRDSGGHYEQYF

d_call: -
cdr3_length: 15
clone_size: once
j_call: TRBJ1-2
v_call: TRBV10-3
cdr3_nt: TGTGCCATCAGTGAGTCGTGGCTTCGGTACTATGGCTACACCTTC
cdr3_aa: CAISESWLRYYGYTF

d_call: -
cdr3_length: 14
clone_size: -
j_call: TRBJ1-5
v_call: TRBV29-1
cdr3_nt: TGCAGCGTTAGGTCGGGCAGTAGCAATCAGCCCCAGCATTTT
cdr3_aa: CSVRSGSSNQPQHF

d_call: TRBD2
cdr3_length: 16
clone_size: -
j_call: TRBJ2-5
v_call: TRBV27
cdr3_nt: TGTGCCAGCAGTAGGGGGACTAGCGGGCTGGCGGAGACCCAGTACTTC
cdr3_aa: CASSRGTSGLAETQYF

d_call: -
cdr3_length: 13
clone_size: -
j_call: TRBJ2-7
v_call: TRBV27
cdr3_nt: TGTGCCAGCAGTTGGGCGGACTCCTACGAGCAGTACTTC
cdr3_aa: CASSWADSYEQYF

d_call: TRBD2
cdr3_length: 15
clone_size: -
j_call: TRBJ2-7
v_call: TRBV7-8
cdr3_nt: TGTGCCAGCAGCTATGGGGCGGGGGGTACCTACGAGCAGTACTTC
cdr3_aa: CASSYGAGGTYEQYF

d_call: -
cdr3_length: 14
clone_size: few
j_call: TRBJ1-2
v_call: TRBV6-1
cdr3_nt: TGTGCCAGCAGCTCGGAGCCCACCTCCTATGGCTACACCTTC
cdr3_aa: CASSSEPTSYGYTF

d_call: -
cdr3_length: 14
clone_size: -
j_call: TRBJ2-5
v_call: TRBV13
cdr3_nt: TGTGCCAGCAGCGGGGGAGGGGGCCAAGAGACCCAGTACTTC
cdr3_aa: CASSGGGGQETQYF

d_call: -
cdr3_length: 13
clone_size: -
j_call: TRBJ1-5
v_call: TRBV5-6
cdr3_nt: TGTGCCAGCAGTCGGGGGTGGGATCAGCCCCAGCATTTT
cdr3_aa: CASSRGWDQPQHF

d_call: -
cdr3_length: 14
clone_size: -
j_call: TRBJ2-7
v_call: TRBV27
cdr3_nt: TGTGCCAGCAGTTTATCGACGGGTTCCTACGAGCAGTACTTC
cdr3_aa: CASSLSTGSYEQYF

d_call: TRBD1
cdr3_length: 15
clone_size: few
j_call: TRBJ1-1
v_call: TRBV9
cdr3_nt: TGTGCCAGCAGCCCAGGGGGGACAGGGCACACTGAAGCTTTCTTT
cdr3_aa: CASSPGGTGHTEAFF

d_call: TRBD2
cdr3_length: 14
clone_size: -
j_call: TRBJ2-1
v_call: TRBV6-5
cdr3_nt: TGTGCCAGCAGTCCCGGGGGGGCCCGGAATGAGCAGTTCTTC
cdr3_aa: CASSPGGARNEQFF

d_call: -
cdr3_length: 14
clone_size: -
j_call: TRBJ2-7
v_call: TRBV11-1
cdr3_nt: TGTGCCAGCAGCCCAAGACAGGCAATCTACGAGCAGTACTTC
cdr3_aa: CASSPRQAIYEQYF

d_call: TRBD1
cdr3_length: 14
clone_size: -
j_call: TRBJ1-1
v_call: TRBV4-1
cdr3_nt: TGCGCCAGCAGCCCCGAGGGCAGGGGGCTACAAGCTTTCTTT
cdr3_aa: CASSPEGRGLQAFF